These 5 T cell receptor beta chains were all obtained from the same sample, sequenced in a study of shared clonotypes between healthy human individuals. Positive CCR7 selection of CD45RO-negative cells yielded the naive CD8 cells, and terminally differentiated effector memory CD45RA+ cells were excluded. The table came from immunoSEQ multiplex PCR; TCRdb's copy has only in-frame clones and leaves some out. Altogether about 610,000 clones are present, 95% to 96% being singletons, with the ten largest covering 0.11%. Sample: naive CD8+ T cells sorted from blood. These TCRs come from a woman aged 30 to 39 in good health.

The chain couples TRBV28 to TRBJ2-1; 11 nucleotides agree with TRBD2. This CDR3 has 15 amino acids. Germline trimming cut 5 bases from V and 3 bases from J; bases unmatched to any gene: 3. Germline CDR1 reads MDHEN; CDR2 reads SYDVKM. Written as DNA, the CDR3 is TGTGCCAGCAGTATCGGGACTAGCGGCTACAATGAGCAGTTCTTC. Residues: CASSIGTSGYNEQFF.

The genes are TRBV15 and TRBJ2-7; D ambiguous. The CDR3 is 14 residues long. Germline CDR1 and CDR2: LNHNV and YYDKDF (reference sequence). V was shortened by 0 bases and J by 2 bases, with 8 bases between the two germline ends. This chain's CDR3 is CATSRDDSTYEQYF. For the CDR3, the DNA is TGTGCCACCAGCAGAGACGATAGCACCTACGAGCAGTACTTC.

The chain links TRBV10-3 to TRBJ1-1, with a possible D match to TRBD1 (6 bases). Trimming removed 11 bases at V and 4 bases at J, with 20 bases between. The CDR3 length is 14 residues. The germline gives CDR1 ENHRY, CDR2 SYGVKD. CDR3 bases: TGTGCCTCCAGTAAAGGGGGTCGACTCACTGAAGCTTTCTTT. This codes for CASSKGGRLTEAFF.

V gene TRBV6-5 combines with J gene TRBJ2-7, with 7 bases aligning to TRBD2. V trimming: 5 bases; J trimming: 3 bases; junction bases outside the gene matches: 4. Germline loops: CDR1 MNHEY, CDR2 SVGAGI. CDR3 length equals 13 residues. The CDR3 DNA follows: TGTGCCAGCAGTCGGGAGGACTACTACGAGCAGTACTTC. It encodes CASSREDYYEQYF.

The chain carries TRBV5-6 and TRBJ2-1, with D unclear. There are 13 residues in the CDR3. Deletions cut 4 bases from V and 8 bases from J, with 13 bases between. CDR1 and CDR2 (germline): SGHDT, YYEEEE. CDR3 DNA sequence: TGTGCCAGCAGCCCCGTAGAGCGACATGAGCAGTTCTTC. It translates to CASSPVERHEQFF.